A selection of T cell receptor beta chains follows, all from one sample in a study of shared clonotypes between healthy human individuals. This table comes from immunoSEQ multiplex PCR, and its TCRdb copy is limited to in-frame clones, with some not included. The sample lists 2 million to 2.5 million clones, 90% to 95% seen once, with approximately 0.35% in the top ten. Sequences were obtained from naive CD4+ T cells from PBMCs. The receptors were sampled from a young man in good health. Some clones in this sample may be carry-over from other donors' samples. The CDR3 runs from the conserved cysteine through the conserved F or W. The order of the fields is J gene, D gene, V gene, CDR3 protein. D genes are given only for firm matches.

J gene: TRBJ2-1
D gene: TRBD2
V gene: TRBV19
CDR3 protein: CASSIGRAGGAYNEQFF

J gene: TRBJ2-3
D gene: -
V gene: TRBV7-2
CDR3 protein: CASSSGFWSTDTQYF

J gene: TRBJ2-1
D gene: -
V gene: TRBV20-1
CDR3 protein: CSATDRGEQFF

J gene: TRBJ2-4
D gene: TRBD1
V gene: TRBV9
CDR3 protein: CASSVGTGLGDIQYF

J gene: TRBJ2-5
D gene: TRBD1
V gene: TRBV5-1
CDR3 protein: CASSTGTGEETQYF

J gene: TRBJ2-7
D gene: -
V gene: TRBV2
CDR3 protein: CASSSRGRAYEQYF

J gene: TRBJ2-5
D gene: -
V gene: TRBV9
CDR3 protein: CASSPTPNQETQYF

J gene: TRBJ2-6
D gene: -
V gene: TRBV18
CDR3 protein: CATHVGLEAGANVLTF

J gene: TRBJ2-2
D gene: TRBD1
V gene: TRBV19
CDR3 protein: CASSRNPRQGANTGELFF

J gene: TRBJ2-3
D gene: -
V gene: TRBV18
CDR3 protein: CASSPPTGARDTQYF

J gene: TRBJ1-1
D gene: -
V gene: TRBV5-1
CDR3 protein: CASSPYQGNTEAFF

J gene: TRBJ1-1
D gene: TRBD1
V gene: TRBV6-4
CDR3 protein: CASRDRGKNTEAFF

J gene: TRBJ2-7
D gene: -
V gene: TRBV28
CDR3 protein: CASSLGGEYEQYF

J gene: TRBJ1-1
D gene: -
V gene: TRBV11-2
CDR3 protein: CASSLVTDTEAFF

J gene: TRBJ2-1
D gene: TRBD2
V gene: TRBV9
CDR3 protein: CASSRLAGSYNEQFF

J gene: TRBJ1-4
D gene: TRBD1
V gene: TRBV2
CDR3 protein: CASIINPGQAREKLFF